This entry is about one T cell receptor beta chain. Its antigen is still unknown. The record originates from a study of cytomegalovirus exposure and HLA in healthy donors. The overall study: Around 87 million unique TCRs, all from HLA-typed donors, were included in an early release of the data. Notes on the study in general: Listed as cytomegalovirus-associated were approximately 160 TCR beta chains. Highest at DRB1 and lowest at HLA-C, TCR association rates differed among HLA loci in a later analysis.

The PCR was carried out with 60 Vbeta primers and 13 Jbeta primers. Repertoires were generated with immunoSEQ multiplex PCR, while TCRdb's copy carries only in-frame clones and drops some. The sample gives about 130,000 clones, 75% to 85% of which show up once; about 4% is in the top ten. CDR1 is MNHNY and CDR2 is SVGAGI in the germline V gene (reference sequence). Between the trimmed V and J ends, which lost 0 bases and 3 bases, there was a span of 9 bases. There are 15 residues in the CDR3. Sequencing was done on a sample of PBMCs. The source is a woman aged 40 to 49 in good health and CMV-seronegative. The V and J genes are TRBV6-6 and TRBJ1-5, with TRBD1 as a possible D gene (5 bases). Here the CDR3 reads CASSYSIQVNQPQHF. The CDR3 nucleotides are TGTGCCAGCAGTTACTCGATACAGGTCAATCAGCCCCAGCATTTT.